Listed below are T cell receptor beta chains from one sample, sequenced in a study of technical replicates of blood from a few donors. Some clones are missing from TCRdb's copy, which holds only in-frame ones; the method was immunoSEQ multiplex PCR. The sample has tens of thousands of clones; around nine tenths are singletons. Input material: T cells isolated from PBMCs. The source is a human donor in good health. The conserved cysteine and the conserved F or W are not part of the CDR3 here. Each record gives: V gene, J gene, CDR3 protein.

>TRBV28|TRBJ1-5
ASSGQVFQPQH
>TRBV9|TRBJ2-1
ASTAGWDRGRNEQF
>TRBV19|TRBJ2-7
ASSFRLAGDLYEQY
>TRBV28|TRBJ2-7
ASSLFQGDEQY
>TRBV5-1|TRBJ1-5
ASSLGQGGQPQH
>TRBV10-3|TRBJ1-5
AISESVVDQPQH
>TRBV25-1|TRBJ2-3
ASSGISGSSDTQY
>TRBV30|TRBJ1-1
AWSSWGHTV
>TRBV4-1|TRBJ1-4
ASSPRQGSTNEKLF
>TRBV5-1|TRBJ2-1
ASSLETETYNEQF
>TRBV30|TRBJ1-4
AWSVLRGATNEKLF
>TRBV19|TRBJ1-5
ASSIRQGARNNQPQH
>TRBV6-5|TRBJ1-2
ASSYSITGGEGYT
>TRBV9|TRBJ2-7
ASRRTSGPYEQY
>TRBV19|TRBJ1-1
ASSIERRDRGSVSHGNTEAF
>TRBV29-1|TRBJ2-7
SVGTLSYEQY
>TRBV28|TRBJ2-2
ASSWGGTGELF
>TRBV2|TRBJ1-2
ASSIQDYGYT
>TRBV7-9|TRBJ2-7
ASSPDRGHEQY
>TRBV7-2|TRBJ2-3
ASSLVGQGADTQY
>TRBV28|TRBJ1-2
ASSTLFSYT
>TRBV6-1|TRBJ1-2
ASSMGPADYGYT
>TRBV5-1|TRBJ2-5
ASSLVTARWGGTQY
>TRBV4-3|TRBJ2-7
ASSPSFKASYEQY
>TRBV7-2|TRBJ2-7
ASSSKAGVRYEQY
>TRBV5-1|TRBJ2-2
ASSLGQTGELF
>TRBV28|TRBJ1-3
ASSYYVRGSGNTIY
>TRBV5-1|TRBJ2-7
ASSRLGSHEQY